This T cell receptor beta chain emerged from a study of blood T cells in healthy people across ages (dated by TCRdb to 2014 to 2015). In the study overall: In model experiments, roughly one uniquely barcoded TCR beta cDNA molecule per two T cells was captured by template switching. To track age-related changes in TCR beta repertoire diversity, the study relied on deep sequencing normalized with unique cDNA molecular identifiers. The donors were split into four age groups: young (average roughly 15 years), middle-aged (about 40), aged (approximately 59) and long-lived (approximately 80). To avoid experimental bias, donors of different ages were spread randomly across the sequencing lanes. The study analyzed two additional independent replicas of 1 million unique cDNA reads from the same blood draw for two donors, one aged 18 to 29 and one aged 80 or older. General findings and caveats noted by the study authors: There was a strong correlation between observed TCR beta diversity and the percentage of naive T cells measured by flow cytometry. Since profiling was done on bulk unsorted PBMCs, naive and antigen-experienced compartments could not be conclusively compared. Observed TCR beta diversity per million T cells fell roughly linearly with age, and a significant reduction was already apparent by age roughly 40. Estimates of total diversity from one million sequenced T cells were regarded as lower bounds and underestimates. The CMV infection status of donors was not known, potentially confounding age-related changes in expanded clonotypes. Compared with the aged group, the long-lived group had more naive CD4+ T cells, fewer expanded clones and increased TCR diversity, a pattern suggesting age selection.

The donors were roughly 39 Caucasian individuals from Russia, aged roughly 6 to 100 years, who were systemically healthy. Each donor gave roughly 9 milliliters of peripheral blood, drawn into EDTA-treated Vacutainer tubes. Ficoll-Paque density-gradient centrifugation was used to isolate PBMCs, with at least 6.5 million per sample. Trizol reagent was used to extract total RNA from PBMCs, with at least 6 micrograms per sample. Naive CD45RAhigh/CD27high T cell percentages were measured by flow cytometry on a PBMC aliquot from every donor. The table lists this clonotype with a few counts. Its antigen is not yet known. No base-level quality is on record; no much larger clone is a single base apart. Receptor libraries were prepared by 5' RACE. TCRdb names Illumina HiSeq 2500 as the instrument used. A second PCR of 7 to 11 cycles was run with a J-beta primer mix and a sample-barcoded 5' primer. A template-switch 5' adaptor carrying 12 random nucleotides introduced a unique molecular identifier onto each TCR beta cDNA molecule. At least 3 million CDR3-containing paired-end reads were obtained from each sample. The Mint cDNA synthesis kit, primed by a TRBC-specific oligonucleotide, was used to synthesize first-strand cDNA from all RNA. All cDNA was treated with uracil-DNA glycosylase and then went through a first 18-cycle PCR with the universal primers M1SS and BC2_uni_R. The study's processing was this. Normalization of each sample was performed by random selection of 1 million high-quality reads, each carrying a distinct molecular identifier. Instead of being binned into consensus sequences, reads with shared molecular identifiers were discarded. MiTCR, set to a Q25 quality threshold and the strictest error-elimination algorithm, was used for CDR3 identification, clonotype clustering and error correction. A nonparametric unseen species model with Euler transformation was used to estimate a lower bound on total TCR beta diversity. Using fastp at Q25 and MiXCR, TCRdb reprocessed the public reads and kept productive beta chains. Rows are unified per CDR3 protein, each entry keeping the most common DNA and genes. These V and J calls are TCRdb output, not the study's own analysis. Present in this sample are fewer than 700,000 distinct CDR3 sequences, around half of which were seen just once. Around 24% of the sample is in the top ten clones.

The TCR was taken from a man aged 80 or over in good health. The sequencing sample was made of blood.

The CDR3 sequence is CSAPRSGGWNEQFF. The nucleotide sequence is given as TGCAGTGCTCCCCGGTCAGGGGGCTGGAATGAGCAGTTCTTC. The sequence links TRBV20-1 to TRBJ2-1, with 8 bases aligning to TRBD1. Clipping removes 5 bases from V and 7 bases from J, with 10 as the unmatched junction base count. The cysteine opens and the phenylalanine closes a CDR3 of 14 amino acids. This entry keeps only the CDR3 DNA: 42 bases, framed from base 1. According to the germline V gene (reference sequence), CDR1 reads DFQATT and CDR2 reads SNEGSKA.